These 30 T cell receptor beta chains were sequenced from one sample in a study of beta chain features in type 1 diabetes. Expressed TCRB transcripts were sequenced after all isolated RNA was converted to cDNA. The table came from immunoSEQ multiplex PCR; TCRdb's copy has only in-frame clones and leaves some out. The sample contains around 500,000 clones, about 30% of which appear only once. Sequenced input: naive CD4+ T cells from blood. The receptors come from a young man in good health.

In its sample, this clone was seen a few times. This chain connects TRBV30 to TRBJ2-7; TRBD2 matches 16 bases. The junction had 3 bases not matched to a gene; V was cut back by 4 bases and J by 6 bases. This CDR3 contains 14 residues. The germline V gene has CDR1 GTSNPN and CDR2 SVGIG (reference sequence). The CDR3 loop reads CAWKGTSGRGEQYF. As DNA, the CDR3 is TGTGCCTGGAAGGGGACTAGCGGGAGGGGCGAGCAGTACTTC.

This clone was seen more than once but under ten times. V and J are TRBV11-2 and TRBJ2-3; D not certain. Trimming took 0 bases from V and 5 from J, leaving 6 bases between them. Germline V CDR1 and CDR2: SGHAT, FQNNGV. This CDR3 has 13 residues. The CDR3, as DNA: TGTGCCAGCAGCTTAGAGAGGATAGATACGCAGTATTTT. Translation: CASSLERIDTQYF.

The chain employs TRBV29-1 and TRBJ2-1; TRBD2 matches 11 bases. Germline V gene data show CDR1 as SQVTM and CDR2 as ANQGSEA. This CDR3 contains 16 residues. V dropped 5 bases and J dropped 3; count of bases not matched to a gene: 9. This CDR3 reads CSVKHTSGSIYNEQFF. In nucleotides, the CDR3 is TGCAGCGTTAAACACACTAGCGGGAGTATCTACAATGAGCAGTTCTTC.

V usage is TRBV30 and J usage is TRBJ2-1, with TRBD2 identical over 10 bases. Germline V gives CDR1 GTSNPN, CDR2 SVGIG (reference sequence). Trimming at V came to 2 bases and at J to 6 bases, leaving 4 bases not matched to a gene. The CDR3 has 14 amino acids. The CDR3 is CAWSPGTSVNEQFF. The CDR3 region has the DNA TGTGCCTGGAGTCCCGGGACTAGCGTCAATGAGCAGTTCTTC.

V gene TRBV6-1 combines with J gene TRBJ2-7; TRBD1 aligns across 10 bases. This CDR3 comprises 14 residues. Per the germline V gene, CDR1 is MNHNS and CDR2 is SASEGT. With 7 bases clipped from V and 2 bases from J, the junction kept 5 bases outside the gene matches. For the CDR3, the DNA is TGTGCCAGCAAGAAGACAGGGGGCGCCTACGAGCAGTACTTC. Its translation is CASKKTGGAYEQYF.

This chain joins TRBV29-1 and TRBJ2-5; no firm D call. V was clipped by 8 bases and J by 1 base, with 8 bases between them. The CDR3 loop spans 11 amino acids. Germline CDR1 SQVTM, CDR2 ANQGSEA. The CDR3: CSPRLQETQYF. CDR3 bases: TGCAGCCCCCGCCTCCAAGAGACCCAGTACTTC. The full variable domain, rest sourced from reference TRBV29-1 and TRBJ2-5, is SAVISQKPSRDICQRGTSLTIQCQVDSQVTMMFWYRQQPGQSLTLIATANQGSEATYESGFVIDKFPISRPNLTFSTLTVSNMSPEDSSIYLCSPRLQETQYFGPGTRLLVL.

On this clone itself: Within the sample, other DNA sequences also encode this same CDR3. The chain joins TRBV30 to TRBJ1-5; a possible D gene is TRBD1 (5 bases). The V gene's germline CDR1 is GTSNPN and CDR2 SVGIG (reference sequence). Trimming removed 0 bases from V and 6 bases from J, with 9 bases in between. CDR3 length equals 13 residues. The CDR3 DNA sequence: TGTGCCTGGAGTGTAGCGGGGGGTCAGCCCCAGCATTTT. Its translation is CAWSVAGGQPQHF.

This clone appeared a few times. The chain uses TRBV30 and TRBJ2-3; 8 nucleotides align to TRBD1. Losses at the gene ends were 3 bases for V and 5 bases for J; bases not matched to a gene: 4. Germline V gene lookup returns CDR1 GTSNPN and CDR2 SVGIG (reference sequence). This CDR3 is built from 13 residues. The CDR3 region is CAWSRTGRDTQYF. In DNA, the CDR3 is TGTGCCTGGAGCCGGACAGGGAGAGATACGCAGTATTTT.

In DNA, the CDR3 is TGTGCCAGCTCACCCGGACAGGGGCTAGGCTATGGCTACACCTTC. Translation: CASSPGQGLGYGYTF. The V call is TRBV18, the J call TRBJ1-2; 9 bases align to TRBD1. CDR1 is KGHSH, CDR2 LQKENI, per germline. The CDR3 has 15 residues. The V gene end was trimmed by 3 bases and the J gene end by 4 bases; junction bases not matched to a gene: 6.

The table lists this clone with a few counts. The CDR3 here is CAWSVRAGAEQFF. The CDR3, as DNA: TGTGCCTGGAGTGTACGAGCGGGAGCTGAGCAGTTCTTC. This rearrangement joins TRBV30 to TRBJ2-1, with 8 bases matching TRBD2. Germline assignment: CDR1 GTSNPN and CDR2 SVGIG (reference sequence). J was trimmed by 9 bases and V by 0 bases; bases with no gene match: 4. The CDR3 covers 13 residues.

A word on this clone: Other nucleotide sequences in the sample specify the same CDR3. The chain links TRBV7-2 to TRBJ2-5; D is unclear. V gave up 3 bases and J gave up 1 base, with 6 bases separating them. Looked up from germline, CDR1 is SGHTA and CDR2 is FQGNSA. CDR3 length: 13 residues. CDR3 in amino acids: CASSFTVQETQYF. CDR3 nucleotides: TGTGCCAGCAGCTTTACGGTCCAAGAGACCCAGTACTTC.

The chain combines TRBV29-1 with TRBJ2-7; D tentatively reads TRBD1 or TRBD2 (6 bases each). V was shortened by 6 bases and J by 2 bases, with 11 bases between the two germline ends. Germline assignment: CDR1 SQVTM and CDR2 ANQGSEA. The CDR3 sequence is 12 residues long. The CDR3 region is CSVGGGPYEQYF. The CDR3 DNA sequence: TGCAGCGTAGGAGGGGGGCCCTACGAGCAGTACTTC.

The chain carries TRBV29-1 and TRBJ1-1, with 8 bases aligning to TRBD1. Trimming at V came to 0 bases and at J to 10 bases, leaving 10 bases not matched to a gene. The CDR3 runs 14 residues. Germline V gene data show CDR1 as SQVTM and CDR2 as ANQGSEA. The CDR3 loop is CSVEDPDRALAAFF. DNA for the CDR3: TGCAGCGTTGAAGACCCGGACAGGGCTCTTGCAGCTTTCTTT.

Turning to this clone: Other DNA sequences in this sample translate to the same CDR3. V gene TRBV30 combines with J gene TRBJ1-5; 9 bases map to TRBD1. The CDR3 is 13 residues long. Germline values: CDR1 GTSNPN, CDR2 SVGIG (reference sequence). Trimming at V came to 3 bases and at J to 4 bases, leaving 1 base not matched to a gene. CDR3 bases: TGTGCCTGGAGCGACAGGGGGAATCAGCCCCAGCATTTT. Protein: CAWSDRGNQPQHF.

Remarks on this clone: The same CDR3 also results from other DNA sequences found in this sample. The chain joins TRBV30 to TRBJ1-5; TRBD1 is a possible D gene (5 bases). V was trimmed by 0 bases and J by 7 bases, leaving 10 bases between them. The CDR3 extends over 13 amino acids. Germline V gene lookup returns CDR1 GTSNPN and CDR2 SVGIG (reference sequence). CDR3 sequence: CAWSVRGGQPQHF. The CDR3 region has the DNA TGTGCCTGGAGTGTAAGGGGTGGCCAGCCCCAGCATTTT.

The V gene is TRBV30, the J gene TRBJ1-2; D not certain. The germline V gene encodes CDR1 GTSNPN and CDR2 SVGIG (reference sequence). V was shortened by 0 bases and J by 2 bases, with 4 bases between the two germline ends. The CDR3 has 12 amino acids. The CDR3 sequence: CAWSVDNYGYTF. For the CDR3, the DNA is TGTGCCTGGAGTGTAGACAACTATGGCTACACCTTC.

The chain carries TRBV7-8 and TRBJ2-7; TRBD1 matches 7 bases. J gave up 2 bases and V 4 bases, and 5 bases lay outside the gene matches. The length of the CDR3 is 14 residues. The germline V gene has CDR1 SGHVS and CDR2 FQNEAQ. The CDR3 sequence is CASSSYRGPYEQYF. The CDR3 nucleotides read TGTGCCAGCAGCTCCTACAGGGGACCCTACGAGCAGTACTTC.

The rearrangement uses TRBV7-2 and TRBJ2-3; 10 nucleotides align to TRBD2. The CDR3 extends over 17 amino acids. Germline V CDR1 and CDR2: SGHTA, FQGNSA. V trimming: 1 base; J trimming: 4 bases; junction bases outside the gene matches: 8. In DNA form, the CDR3 reads TGTGCCAGCAGCTTAGACGGGTTAGCGGGAGGTTCAGATACGCAGTATTTT. Translating gives CASSLDGLAGGSDTQYF.

This clone was detected a few times. This CDR3 is also generated by other DNA sequences in the sample. This rearrangement joins TRBV20-1 to TRBJ2-3, with D hard to call. Trimming stripped 1 base from V and 3 bases from J, with 2 bases between. Germline V gene sequence: CDR1 DFQATT, CDR2 SNEGSKA (reference sequence). This CDR3 is 11 amino acids long. CDR3 nucleotides: TGCAGTGCTAGAGGGACAGATACGCAGTATTTT. It yields the protein CSARGTDTQYF.

The chain carries TRBV5-4 and TRBJ2-5, with 9 bases fitting TRBD1. Unmatched junction bases numbered 8, after V lost 4 bases and J lost 1 base. CDR1 and CDR2 from the germline V gene are SGHNT and YYREEE (reference sequence). The CDR3 has 16 residues. CDR3 coding DNA: TGTGCCAGCAGCCGAATCATGGACAGGGGCCAAGAGACCCAGTACTTC. It codes for CASSRIMDRGQETQYF.

Only a few counts were recorded for this clone. The chain combines TRBV21-1 with TRBJ1-5; TRBD1, the D gene given by the table, was not confirmed from the DNA. TRBV21-1 is a pseudogene. The CDR3 sequence is 14 residues long. The CDR3 DNA reads TGTGCCAGCAGCGTAGGACAGAACAATCAGCCCCAGCATTTT. The encoded protein is CASSVGQNNQPQHF.

The chain has TRBV2 and TRBJ2-7; TRBD1 or TRBD2 may be the D gene (5 bases each). V was cut by 6 bases and J by 1 base, with 10 bases left in between. The CDR3 spans 13 residues. Germline V CDR1 and CDR2: SNHLY, FYNNEI. The CDR3 is CASRGDGSYEQYF. CDR3 bases: TGTGCCAGCAGGGGGGACGGTTCCTACGAGCAGTACTTC.

V and J are TRBV9 and TRBJ2-1; no firm D call. CDR3 length equals 15 residues. V was shortened by 2 bases and J by 5 bases, with 14 bases between the two germline ends. Germline-derived CDR1 and CDR2 are SGDLS and YYNGEE. CDR3 sequence (DNA): TGTGCCAGCAGCGTCAGCCCGCCTCTCGACAATGAGCAGTTCTTC. Translation: CASSVSPPLDNEQFF.

The chain uses TRBV7-6 and TRBJ2-3; 8 bases map to TRBD2. This CDR3 comprises 14 residues. J was trimmed by 1 base and V by 7 bases; bases with no gene match: 4. In germline, CDR1 is SGHVS, CDR2 FNYEAQ. DNA of the CDR3: TGTGCCAGCACCCTGACTAGCGGCACAGATACGCAGTATTTT. Translating it yields CASTLTSGTDTQYF.

In its sample, this clone was seen a few times. V usage is TRBV11-2 and J usage is TRBJ2-3; D is perhaps TRBD2 (6 bases). The germline CDR1 and CDR2 sequences are SGHAT and FQNNGV. The CDR3 runs 13 residues. Trimming cost V 3 bases and J 5 bases, with 9 bases left between them. CDR3 nucleotide sequence: TGTGCCAGCAGCTTTCAGGGAGGAGATACGCAGTATTTT. Translation gives CASSFQGGDTQYF.

The CDR3 is CAISEGATYNEQFF. The DNA for the CDR3 is TGTGCCATCAGTGAGGGGGCTACCTACAATGAGCAGTTCTTC. This chain joins TRBV10-3 and TRBJ2-1, with D possibly matching TRBD1 (5 bases). With 2 bases removed from V and 2 bases from J, the gap between germline ends came to 7 bases. Germline CDR1 and CDR2: ENHRY and SYGVKD. The CDR3 is 14 residues long.

Only a few counts were recorded for this clone. V usage is TRBV5-6 and J usage is TRBJ1-2; D uncertain. Germline CDR1 and CDR2: SGHDT and YYEEEE. The CDR3 extends over 16 amino acids. V was trimmed by 0 bases and J by 2 bases, leaving 14 bases between them. In nucleotides, the CDR3 is TGTGCCAGCAGCTTGGGCGGTTCCTCGCCGAACTATGGCTACACCTTC. This codes for CASSLGGSSPNYGYTF. The full variable domain, in which reference TRBV5-6 and TRBJ1-2 provide the parts outside the CDR3, is DAGVTQSPTHLIKTRGQQVTLRCSPKSGHDTVSWYQQALGQGPQFIFQYYEEEERQRGNFPDRFSGHQFPNYSSELNVNALLLGDSALYLCASSLGGSSPNYGYTFGSGTRLTVV.

The chain combines TRBV5-1 with TRBJ1-5; D possibly corresponds to TRBD1 (6 bases). Germline CDR1 SGHRS, CDR2 YFSETQ. The germline V and J ends were trimmed by 4 bases and 7 bases, with 12 bases remaining between them. This CDR3 has 13 residues. The CDR3 DNA follows: TGCGCCAGCAGCCCTTTCGGGGGCCAGCCCCAGCATTTT. It yields the protein CASSPFGGQPQHF.

In its sample, this clone was seen a few times. The chain carries TRBV9 and TRBJ2-7; a weak D match, TRBD2 (6 bases). The length of the CDR3 is 14 residues. Trimming shortened V by 0 bases and J by 3 bases, and 10 bases separated the two germline ends. Germline assignment: CDR1 SGDLS and CDR2 YYNGEE. The CDR3 bases are TGTGCCAGCAGCGTAGCGGGGCGGGGCTACGAGCAGTACTTC. Protein: CASSVAGRGYEQYF.

V is TRBV30 and J is TRBJ1-5; TRBD1 matches at 9 bases. J gave up 3 bases and V 1 base, and 4 bases lay outside the gene matches. The CDR3 length is 15 residues. CDR1 and CDR2 (germline): GTSNPN, SVGIG (reference sequence). The CDR3 is CAWSATGGVNQPQHF. As DNA, the CDR3 is TGTGCCTGGAGTGCAACAGGGGGCGTCAATCAGCCCCAGCATTTT.